The rows below give T cell receptor beta chains drawn from one sample of a study of blood T cell repertoires in COVID-19. Sequencing was performed with immunoSEQ multiplex PCR; in TCRdb, only in-frame clones are kept and a portion is missing. This sample has 30,000 to 35,000 clones, with more than 85% found just once. The sequencing sample was made of peripheral blood. The receptors come from a human donor in a cohort sampled during active COVID-19. The CDR3 runs from the conserved cysteine through the conserved F or W. A D gene is named only where the DNA matches it firmly. The size of a clone is reported for some rows only, either as once, few or many, or as a class for expanded clones.

NA	TRBV2	NA	TRBJ2-7	TGTGTAAAGGGTGGGCAGGGCTACGAGCAGTACTTC	CVKGGQGYEQYF
once	TRBV19	NA	TRBJ2-4	TGTGCCAGTAGTATAGACAGGGAAAACATTCAGTACTTC	CASSIDRENIQYF
once	TRBV4-3	NA	TRBJ1-5	TGCGCCAGCAGCCAAGCGCGACGGGGACAGCCCCAGCATTTT	CASSQARRGQPQHF
NA	TRBV2	TRBD2	TRBJ2-1	TGTGCCAGCAGTGAAGGCCTAGCGGGATGGCCCTACAATGAGCAGTTCTTC	CASSEGLAGWPYNEQFF
NA	TRBV4-2	TRBD2	TRBJ2-1	TGTGCCAGCAGCCAAGACGGGACTAGCGCCTACAATGAGCAGTTCTTC	CASSQDGTSAYNEQFF
NA	TRBV30	NA	TRBJ1-1	TGTGCCTGGACCGAGGGAGGGGGCACTGAAGCTTTCTTT	CAWTEGGGTEAFF
NA	TRBV28	TRBD1	TRBJ1-1	TGTGCCAGCAGTTTAGTGGGACAGAGTCGGAACACTGAAGCTTTCTTT	CASSLVGQSRNTEAFF
NA	TRBV29-1	TRBD2	TRBJ2-5	TGCAGCGTGGTAAAGCGGGAGTCGGAGACCCAGTACTTC	CSVVKRESETQYF
NA	TRBV30	NA	TRBJ1-6	TGTGCCCTGTCAGGCAGGGGCTCACCCCTCCACTTT	CALSGRGSPLHF
NA	TRBV6-1	NA	TRBJ2-1	TGTGCCAGCAGTGAACGCAGTGGCAATGAGCAGTTCTTC	CASSERSGNEQFF
NA	TRBV5-4	TRBD1	TRBJ2-1	TGTGCCAGCAGCTTAGGTGGGGACAGGGGAGGTAGGAATGAGCAGTTCTTC	CASSLGGDRGGRNEQFF
NA	TRBV5-1	TRBD1	TRBJ1-1	TGCGCCAGCAGCGCAAGAACAGGGGGCACTGAAGCTTTCTTT	CASSARTGGTEAFF
NA	TRBV5-1	TRBD1	TRBJ2-3	TGCGCCAGCAGCTTCGAGGGGGCGCATCAAGATACGCAGTATTTT	CASSFEGAHQDTQYF
NA	TRBV28	TRBD1	TRBJ1-1	TGTGCCAGCAGTTACCCCATGACAGGGCAGAACACTGAAGCTTTCTTT	CASSYPMTGQNTEAFF
NA	TRBV11-2	NA	TRBJ1-1	TGTGCCAGCAGCCTAGGGGGGGAAACTGAAGCTTTCTTT	CASSLGGETEAFF
NA	TRBV30	NA	TRBJ2-1	TGTGCCTGGAGTGATGGGACGGTCCGGGGGGAGCAGTTCTTC	CAWSDGTVRGEQFF
NA	TRBV12-5	NA	TRBJ2-1	TGTGCTAGTGGTTTTATTAATGAGCAGTTCTTC	CASGFINEQFF
NA	TRBV27	NA	TRBJ1-2	TGTGCCAGCAGTTTAATAGGCGGGGGCATCTATGGCTACACCTTC	CASSLIGGGIYGYTF
NA	TRBV12-1	NA	TRBJ1-5	TGTGCCAGCAGCTTTATTGGACGGGAGTTTCCTCAGCCCCAGCATTTT	CASSFIGREFPQPQHF
NA	TRBV12-2	NA	TRBJ2-7	TGTGCAAGTCGCACTACGACCGGGACAGGCAAAGACTACGAGCAGTACTTC	CASRTTTGTGKDYEQYF
NA	TRBV18	NA	TRBJ2-3	TGTGCCAGCTCACCACCATCAGGGATTGGAGATACGCAGTATTTT	CASSPPSGIGDTQYF
once	TRBV2	TRBD1	TRBJ1-5	TGTGCCAGCGACAGGGATAGCAATCAGCCCCAGCATTTT	CASDRDSNQPQHF
NA	TRBV2	TRBD2	TRBJ2-7	TGTGCCAGCAGTGCCTGGACTAGCACCTACGAGCAGTACTTC	CASSAWTSTYEQYF
NA	TRBV27	TRBD2	TRBJ2-1	TGTGCCAGCAGACTAGCGGGAGTTTCCGGTGAGCAGTTCTTC	CASRLAGVSGEQFF
NA	TRBV7-3	TRBD2	TRBJ2-1	TGTGCCAGCAGCTTAACGGGGGGACTAGCGGGAGGGAAACAGTTCTTC	CASSLTGGLAGGKQFF
NA	TRBV5-6	TRBD2	TRBJ2-7	TGTGCCAGCAGCCCAAGCGGGAGGTCTTACGAGCAGTACTTC	CASSPSGRSYEQYF
few	TRBV12-3/TRBV12-4	NA	TRBJ1-1	TGTGCCAGCAGCTTTACAAGGAACACTGAAGCTTTCTTT	CASSFTRNTEAFF
NA	TRBV18	NA	TRBJ2-3	TGTGCCAGCTCACCACCGCTCGCGGGTACAGATACGCAGTATTTT	CASSPPLAGTDTQYF
NA	TRBV5-8	TRBD2	TRBJ2-2	TGTGCCAGCAGCCCCGGGACTAGCGGGGACACCGGGGAGCTGTTTTTT	CASSPGTSGDTGELFF
NA	TRBV11-2	NA	TRBJ1-3	TGTGCCAGCAGCTTGGGGGGGCGCGGAGGTGGAAACACCATATATTTT	CASSLGGRGGGNTIYF
NA	TRBV5-1	NA	TRBJ1-1	TGCGCCAGCAGTCCCGAGGGGAGGACTACTGAAGCTTTCTTT	CASSPEGRTTEAFF
NA	TRBV3-1/TRBV3-2	TRBD1	TRBJ1-4	TGTGCCAGCAGCCGGGACAGGGATAATGAAAAACTGTTTTTT	CASSRDRDNEKLFF
NA	TRBV7-9	NA	TRBJ2-7	TGTGCCAGCAGCCCGACCCTTGGGACAAAGTACGAGCAGTACTTC	CASSPTLGTKYEQYF
NA	TRBV5-3	TRBD1	TRBJ1-5	TGTGCCAGAAGCTTGGGGAATGGGGACAGGGTAGACGGCAATCAGCCCCAGCATTTT	CARSLGNGDRVDGNQPQHF
NA	TRBV30	NA	TRBJ1-3	TGTGCCTGGAGTGTAACAGGAAACACCATATATTTT	CAWSVTGNTIYF
NA	TRBV11-2	NA	TRBJ2-3	TGTGCCAGCAGCGCCTCCGGAGCGGCCCTATGGGATACGCAGTATTTT	CASSASGAALWDTQYF
NA	TRBV4-2	NA	TRBJ2-1	TGTGCCAGCAGCCAAGTGGGGCGGGACGGTGGAGAGCAGTTCTTC	CASSQVGRDGGEQFF
once	TRBV7-9	TRBD1	TRBJ1-4	TGTGCCAGCAGCTCCCAGACAGGGACCCTTAATGAAAAACTGTTTTTT	CASSSQTGTLNEKLFF
NA	TRBV9	NA	TRBJ1-4	TGTGCCAGCAGCGTATCCCAACAGGGCCATGAAAAACTGTTTTTT	CASSVSQQGHEKLFF
NA	TRBV5-6	TRBD1	TRBJ1-6	TGTGCCAGCAGCTACCAGGACAGGGGGATTTCACCCCTCCACTTT	CASSYQDRGISPLHF
NA	TRBV7-8	NA	TRBJ1-1	TGTGCCAGCAGCTTAGAGGGGATGGCAGGGTCGACTGAAGCTTTCTTT	CASSLEGMAGSTEAFF
NA	TRBV25-1	TRBD2	TRBJ2-5	TGTGCCAGCAGTGAATCCAGCGGGGGACAAGAGACCCAGTACTTC	CASSESSGGQETQYF
NA	TRBV6-5	NA	TRBJ2-7	TGTGCCAGCAGTTACGGTCGGGGAGACAGGCCCGAGCAGTACTTC	CASSYGRGDRPEQYF
NA	TRBV30	NA	TRBJ1-2	TGTGCCTGGAGTCAGGGGCTTGGCTATGGCTACACCTTC	CAWSQGLGYGYTF
NA	TRBV27	TRBD2	TRBJ2-1	TGTGCCAGCAGTTTAGAGGCGGGAGACTCCTACAATGAGCAGTTCTTC	CASSLEAGDSYNEQFF